This T cell receptor beta chain stems from a study of CD8 T cells in Susac syndrome. General study points: An acknowledgment was made by the study that its TCR sequencing and HLA analysis involved relatively few individuals.

A note on this clonotype: As yet, its antigen is unknown.

Reverse transcription of roughly 0.45 to 1 ug RNA was performed with random hexamers. TCRdb passed the immunoSEQ multiplex PCR reads through MiXCR, listing each CDR3 protein once. In the table there are about 430,000 distinct CDR3 sequences, around 85% of which are singletons. TCR beta sequencing covered blood CD8+ and CD4+ T cells. Control patients had untreated stable or active relapsing-remitting multiple sclerosis by revised McDonald criteria. The CD8+ and CD4+ T cells were negatively isolated, with the TEMRA cells enriched by FACS. The TCR sequence derives from a human donor with multiple sclerosis. What was sequenced was CD8+ T cells from PBMCs.

The CDR3: CASSFGLADGELFF. The CDR3 DNA follows: TGTGCCAGCAGTTTTGGACTAGCGGACGGGGAGCTGTTTTTT. The V and J genes are TRBV27 and TRBJ2-2; 10 bases map to TRBD2. V dropped 3 bases and J dropped 7; count of bases not matched to a gene: 2. Germline lookup yields CDR1 MNHEY and CDR2 SMNVEV (reference sequence). The CDR3 has 14 residues.